This entry lists 15 T cell receptor beta chains sequenced from one sample in a study of CD8 T cells in Susac syndrome. With random hexamers, reverse transcription was performed on about 0.5 to 1 ug of RNA. A single record per CDR3 protein comes from TCRdb applying MiXCR to the immunoSEQ multiplex PCR reads. The sample includes approximately 79,000 distinct CDR3 sequences, 80% to 95% of them seen just once. Sequencing was done on a sample of CD8+ T cells from PBMCs. These receptors came from a human donor with Susac syndrome.

This chain links TRBV27 with TRBJ1-1, with D perhaps TRBD1 (6 bases). Deletions cut 4 bases from V and 4 bases from J, with 19 bases between. Germline V gene sequence: CDR1 MNHEY, CDR2 SMNVEV (reference sequence). This CDR3 is 16 amino acids long. CDR3 sequence (DNA): TGTGCCAGCAGTTATATCGCTACCACAGGGCCCACTGAAGCTTTCTTT. Encoded protein: CASSYIATTGPTEAFF.

The rearrangement uses TRBV20-1 and TRBJ2-1; D unclear. The CDR3 contains 12 residues. Trimming took 0 bases from V and 7 from J, leaving 7 bases between them. The V gene's germline CDR1 is DFQATT and CDR2 SNEGSKA (reference sequence). The CDR3 reads CSARDLGNEQFF. CDR3 DNA: TGCAGTGCTAGAGATCTTGGGAATGAGCAGTTCTTC.

The chain joins TRBV7-3 to TRBJ2-4, with 9 bases fitting TRBD1. Germline lookup yields CDR1 SGHTA and CDR2 FQGTGA. Trimming took 3 bases from V and 8 from J; bases not matched to a gene: 2. The CDR3 consists of 13 residues. CDR3 amino acids: CASSLDRGYIQYF. The DNA of the CDR3 is TGTGCCAGCAGCTTGGACAGGGGATACATTCAGTACTTC.

The genes are TRBV5-5 and TRBJ2-1; 9 bases align to TRBD2. V lost 3 bases, J lost 6 bases, and 7 bases stayed unmatched. The CDR3 spans 15 residues. Germline V lookup: CDR1 SGHKS, CDR2 YYEKEE (reference sequence). In DNA, the CDR3 is TGTGCCAGCAGCTCCCCTAGCGGGACTTTCAATGAGCAGTTCTTC. It yields the protein CASSSPSGTFNEQFF.

The CDR3 loop reads CASSQGRTSDLYNEQFF. The CDR3 DNA reads TGTGCCAGCAGCCAAGGAAGGACTAGCGACCTATACAATGAGCAGTTCTTC. The chain joins TRBV14 to TRBJ2-1; 9 bases map to TRBD2. This CDR3 is 17 amino acids long. Germline V CDR1 and CDR2: SGHDN, FVKESK. V lost 1 base to trimming and J lost 4 bases; unmatched junction nucleotides: 8.

The chain is built from TRBV6-2 or TRBV6-3 and TRBJ2-7; 10 bases line up with TRBD2. Germline V lookup: CDR1 MNHEY, CDR2 SVGEGT. The CDR3 spans 15 residues. With 0 bases clipped from V and 4 bases from J, the junction kept 3 bases outside the gene matches. CDR3 region: CASSYSIAGGYEQYF. DNA for the CDR3: TGTGCCAGCAGTTACTCGATAGCGGGAGGTTACGAGCAGTACTTC.

The chain employs TRBV11-3 and TRBJ2-1; D not certain. Trimming left V 5 bases short and J 8 bases short, with 10 bases between. The CDR3 covers 12 residues. Germline loops: CDR1 SGHNT, CDR2 YENEEA. CDR3 in amino acids: CASSADGDEQFF. The CDR3 DNA reads as TGTGCCAGCAGCGCGGATGGGGATGAGCAGTTCTTC.

The rearrangement links TRBV4-1 to TRBJ1-1; 8 nucleotides match TRBD1. CDR1 and CDR2 from the germline V gene are MGHRA and YSYEKL. After removal of 5 bases from V and 5 bases from J, the junction contained 22 bases not matched to a gene. The CDR3 is 19 amino acids. CDR3 sequence reads: CASSIRFLTGVGSRTEAFF. Written as DNA, the CDR3 is TGCGCCAGCAGCATCCGCTTTTTGACAGGGGTGGGTTCGCGGACTGAAGCTTTCTTT.

CDR3 loop: CASSSFGLKNIQYF. In DNA form, the CDR3 reads TGTGCCAGCTCATCCTTCGGGTTGAAAAACATTCAGTACTTC. This chain joins TRBV12-3 or TRBV12-4 and TRBJ2-4; D not resolved. Trimming removed 8 bases from V and 4 bases from J, with 15 bases in between. The CDR3 sequence is 14 residues long.

J is TRBJ2-7 and V is TRBV7-9, with 7 nucleotides matching TRBD1. CDR1 and CDR2 from the germline V gene are SEHNR and FQNEAQ (reference sequence). V was clipped by 5 bases and J by 3 bases; unmatched bases: 10. The CDR3 runs to 15 residues. CDR3 protein: CASSHPGQPNYEQYF. The CDR3 DNA reads TGTGCCAGCAGCCACCCGGGACAGCCTAACTACGAGCAGTACTTC.

The chain carries TRBV3-1 and TRBJ2-5; 9 nucleotides align to TRBD2. Trimming cost V 0 bases and J 3 bases; bases outside gene matches: 2. The germline V gene has CDR1 LGHDT and CDR2 YNNKEL (reference sequence). The CDR3 runs to 15 residues. For the CDR3, the DNA is TGTGCCAGCAGCCAAGATCAGCGGGGGGAAGAGACCCAGTACTTC. Amino acids: CASSQDQRGEETQYF.

The chain links TRBV7-9 to TRBJ1-2; TRBD1 is a possible D gene (6 bases). Germline CDR1 SEHNR, CDR2 FQNEAQ (reference sequence). This CDR3 is 14 amino acids long. Trimming stripped 4 bases from V and 5 bases from J, with 14 bases between. This chain's CDR3 is CASSSAGAAYGYTF. CDR3 nucleotides: TGTGCCAGCAGCTCCGCGGGGGCGGCTTATGGCTACACCTTC.

The V call is TRBV6-2 or TRBV6-3, the J call TRBJ2-1; 12 nucleotides align to TRBD2. V dropped 4 bases and J dropped 9; count of bases not matched to a gene: 10. Germline V CDR1 and CDR2: MNHEY, SVGEGT. The CDR3 length is 16 residues. CDR3 region: CASSSSRLAGEVEQFF. CDR3 DNA sequence: TGTGCCAGCAGTTCCTCCCGACTAGCGGGGGAGGTTGAGCAGTTCTTC.

The CDR3 loop reads CASSLVTGVNTEAFF. CDR3 coding DNA: TGCGCCAGCAGCTTGGTTACAGGGGTGAACACTGAAGCTTTCTTT. The rearrangement joins TRBV5-1 to TRBJ1-1; 7 bases line up with TRBD1. The CDR3 consists of 15 residues. CDR1 and CDR2 (germline): SGHRS, YFSETQ. J lost 0 bases, V lost 0 bases, and 2 bases had no gene match.

The chain carries TRBV20-1 and TRBJ2-7; D is undetermined. Trimming took off 0 bases at V and 2 bases at J, with 14 bases between the two ends. Germline V gene data show CDR1 as DFQATT and CDR2 as SNEGSKA (reference sequence). This CDR3 contains 15 residues. The CDR3 reads CSARDQHATTYEQYF. The CDR3 DNA follows: TGCAGTGCTAGAGATCAACACGCGACAACCTACGAGCAGTACTTC.